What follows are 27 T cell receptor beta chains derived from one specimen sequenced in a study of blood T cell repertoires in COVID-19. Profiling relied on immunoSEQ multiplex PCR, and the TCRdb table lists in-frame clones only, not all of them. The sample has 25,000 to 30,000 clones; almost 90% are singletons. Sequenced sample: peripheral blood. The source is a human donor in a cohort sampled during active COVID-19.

CDR3 sequence (DNA): TGTGCCAGCAGCTTAGGGAGGGGTCAGGGTGGCTACACCTTC. Amino acid sequence: CASSLGRGQGGYTF. This sequence joins TRBV7-2 and TRBJ1-2; maybe TRBD1 (5 bases). Trimming removed 1 base from V and 7 bases from J, with 13 bases in between. From germline, CDR1 is SGHTA and CDR2 FQGNSA. This CDR3 is 14 amino acids long.

CDR3 sequence: CATSVNAGGNQPQHF. The CDR3 DNA sequence: TGTGCCACCAGCGTAAATGCGGGGGGCAATCAGCCCCAGCATTTT. V gene TRBV15 combines with J gene TRBJ1-5; TRBD1 might be the D (5 bases). V gave up 5 bases and J gave up 2 bases, with 13 bases separating them. CDR3 length equals 15 residues. The germline V gene encodes CDR1 LNHNV and CDR2 YYDKDF (reference sequence).

CDR3: CASSPCYEQYF. The CDR3 DNA follows: TGTGCCAGCAGCCCATGCTACGAGCAGTACTTC. The chain links TRBV3-1 (or the pseudogene TRBV3-2) to TRBJ2-7; D is unresolved. The germline V gene has CDR1 LGHDT and CDR2 YNNKEL (reference sequence). The germline V and J ends were trimmed by 4 bases and 3 bases, with 4 bases remaining between them. CDR3 length: 11 residues.

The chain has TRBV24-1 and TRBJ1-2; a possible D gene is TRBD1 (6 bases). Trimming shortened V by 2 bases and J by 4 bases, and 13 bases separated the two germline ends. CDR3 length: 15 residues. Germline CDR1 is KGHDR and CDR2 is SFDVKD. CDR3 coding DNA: TGTGCCACCAGTGATTCCGGCAGGGGCGGCTATGGCTACACCTTC. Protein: CATSDSGRGGYGYTF.

The CDR3 here is CASSEGPNSNQPQHF. CDR3 nucleotides: TGTGCCAGCAGTGAAGGGCCGAATAGCAATCAGCCCCAGCATTTT. V and J are TRBV6-1 and TRBJ1-5; D call uncertain. The CDR3 length is 15 residues. The germline gives CDR1 MNHNS, CDR2 SASEGT. Trimming shortened V by 1 base and J by 0 bases, and 7 bases separated the two germline ends.

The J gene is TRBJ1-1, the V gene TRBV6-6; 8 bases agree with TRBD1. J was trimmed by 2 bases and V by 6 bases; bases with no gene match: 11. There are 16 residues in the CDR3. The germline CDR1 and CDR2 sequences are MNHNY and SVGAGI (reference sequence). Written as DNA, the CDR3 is TGTGCCAGCAGACCGCACGACAGGGGAGTTAACACTGAAGCTTTCTTT. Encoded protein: CASRPHDRGVNTEAFF.

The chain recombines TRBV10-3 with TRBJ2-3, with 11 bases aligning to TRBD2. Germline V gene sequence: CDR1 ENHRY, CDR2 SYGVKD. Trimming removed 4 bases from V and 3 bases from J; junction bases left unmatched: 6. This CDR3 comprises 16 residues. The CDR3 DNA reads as TGTGCCATCAGTGGTTCTAGCGGGGGGACTACAGATACGCAGTATTTT. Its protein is CAISGSSGGTTDTQYF.

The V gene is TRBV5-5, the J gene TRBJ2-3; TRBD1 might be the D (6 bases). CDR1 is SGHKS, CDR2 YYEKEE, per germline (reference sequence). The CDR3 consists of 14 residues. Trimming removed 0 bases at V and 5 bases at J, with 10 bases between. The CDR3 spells CASSLGQVGDTQYF. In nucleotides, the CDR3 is TGTGCCAGCAGCTTGGGACAGGTGGGAGATACGCAGTATTTT.

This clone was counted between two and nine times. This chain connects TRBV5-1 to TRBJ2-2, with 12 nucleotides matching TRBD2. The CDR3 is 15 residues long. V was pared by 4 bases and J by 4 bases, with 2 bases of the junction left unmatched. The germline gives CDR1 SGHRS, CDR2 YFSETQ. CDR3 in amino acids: CASSPTSGGTGELFF. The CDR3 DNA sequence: TGCGCCAGCAGCCCGACTAGCGGGGGCACCGGGGAGCTGTTTTTT. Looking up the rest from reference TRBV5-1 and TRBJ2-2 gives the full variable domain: KAGVTQTPRYLIKTRGQQVTLSCSPISGHRSVSWYQQTPGQGLQFLFEYFSETQRNKGNFPGRFSGRQFSNSRSEMNVSTLELGDSALYLCASSPTSGGTGELFFGEGSRLTVL.

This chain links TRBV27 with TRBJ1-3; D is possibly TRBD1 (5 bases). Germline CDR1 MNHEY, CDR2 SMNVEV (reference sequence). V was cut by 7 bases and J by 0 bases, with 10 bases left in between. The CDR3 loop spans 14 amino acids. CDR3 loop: CASKGQGSGNTIYF. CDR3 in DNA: TGTGCCAGCAAGGGCCAGGGCTCTGGAAACACCATATATTTT.

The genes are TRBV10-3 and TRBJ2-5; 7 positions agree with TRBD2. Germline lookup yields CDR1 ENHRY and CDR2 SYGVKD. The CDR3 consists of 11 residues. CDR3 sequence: CAASGGETQYF. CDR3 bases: TGTGCGGCTAGCGGCGGGGAGACCCAGTACTTC.

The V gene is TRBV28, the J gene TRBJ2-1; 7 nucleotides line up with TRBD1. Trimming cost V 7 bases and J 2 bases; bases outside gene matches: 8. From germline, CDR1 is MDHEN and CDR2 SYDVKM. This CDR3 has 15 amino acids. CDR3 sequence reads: CASKPDRVAYNEQFF. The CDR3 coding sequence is TGTGCCAGCAAACCCGACAGGGTAGCCTACAATGAGCAGTTCTTC. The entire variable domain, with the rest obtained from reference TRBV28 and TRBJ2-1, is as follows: DVKVTQSSRYLVKRTGEKVFLECVQDMDHENMFWYRQDPGLGLRLIYFSYDVKMKEKGDIPEGYSVSREKKERFSLILESASTNQTSMYLCASKPDRVAYNEQFFGPGTRLTVL.

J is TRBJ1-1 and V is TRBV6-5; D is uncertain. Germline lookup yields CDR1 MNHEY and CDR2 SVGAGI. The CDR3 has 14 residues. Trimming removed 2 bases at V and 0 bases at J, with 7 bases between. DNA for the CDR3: TGTGCCAGCAGTTACGGGCAGGTGAACACTGAAGCTTTCTTT. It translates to CASSYGQVNTEAFF.

The CDR3 is CASSQLYRGYEQYF. CDR3 bases: TGTGCCAGCAGCCAATTATACAGGGGCTACGAGCAGTACTTC. The V and J genes are TRBV14 and TRBJ2-7, with 7 bases that match TRBD1. The CDR3 loop spans 14 amino acids. The V gene end was trimmed by 2 bases and the J gene end by 3 bases; junction bases not matched to a gene: 4. Germline V CDR1 and CDR2: SGHDN, FVKESK.

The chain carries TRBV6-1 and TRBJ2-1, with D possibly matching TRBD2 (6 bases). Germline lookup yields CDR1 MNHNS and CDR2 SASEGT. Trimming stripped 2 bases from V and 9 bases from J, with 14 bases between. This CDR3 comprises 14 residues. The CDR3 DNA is TGTGCCAGCAGTGAACATTTGGGAGGAGGTGAGCAGTTCTTC. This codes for CASSEHLGGGEQFF.

The CDR3 sequence is CSVPGLAMDTQYF. The CDR3 nucleotides are TGCAGCGTGCCGGGACTAGCGATGGATACGCAGTATTTT. The chain is built from TRBV29-1 and TRBJ2-3, with TRBD2 identical over 10 bases. CDR1 is SQVTM, CDR2 ANQGSEA, per germline. The V gene end was trimmed by 6 bases and the J gene end by 6 bases; junction bases not matched to a gene: 6. The CDR3 contains 13 residues.

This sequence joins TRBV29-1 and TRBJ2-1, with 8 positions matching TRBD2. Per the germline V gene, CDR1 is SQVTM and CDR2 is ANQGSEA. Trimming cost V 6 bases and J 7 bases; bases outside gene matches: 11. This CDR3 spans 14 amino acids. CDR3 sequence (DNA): TGCAGCGTGACCACAAGACTAGCGCTTAATGAGCAGTTCTTC. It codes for CSVTTRLALNEQFF.

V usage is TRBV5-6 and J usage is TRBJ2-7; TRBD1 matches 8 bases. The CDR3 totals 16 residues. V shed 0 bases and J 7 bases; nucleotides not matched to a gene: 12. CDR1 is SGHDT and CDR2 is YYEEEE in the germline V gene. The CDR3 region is CASSLALSGQEREQYF. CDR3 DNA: TGTGCCAGCAGCTTGGCGCTGTCGGGACAGGAGCGGGAGCAGTACTTC.

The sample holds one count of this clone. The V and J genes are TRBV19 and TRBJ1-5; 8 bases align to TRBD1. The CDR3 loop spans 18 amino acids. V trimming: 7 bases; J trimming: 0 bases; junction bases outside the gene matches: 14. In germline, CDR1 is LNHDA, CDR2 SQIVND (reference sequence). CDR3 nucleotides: TGTGCCAGTACCCGGGACAGGAGAGCCCTCAATAGCAATCAGCCCCAGCATTTT. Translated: CASTRDRRALNSNQPQHF.

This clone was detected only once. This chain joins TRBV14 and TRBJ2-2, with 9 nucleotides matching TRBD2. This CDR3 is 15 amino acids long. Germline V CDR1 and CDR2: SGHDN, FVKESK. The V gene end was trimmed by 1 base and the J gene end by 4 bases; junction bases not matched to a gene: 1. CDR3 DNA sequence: TGTGCCAGCAGCCAAGTAGCGGGAGTCACCGGGGAGCTGTTTTTT. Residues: CASSQVAGVTGELFF. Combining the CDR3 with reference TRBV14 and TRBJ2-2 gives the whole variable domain EAGVTQFPSHSVIEKGQTVTLRCDPISGHDNLYWYRRVMGKEIKFLLHFVKESKQDESGMPNNRFLAERTGGTYSTLKVQPAELEDSGVYFCASSQVAGVTGELFFGEGSRLTVL.

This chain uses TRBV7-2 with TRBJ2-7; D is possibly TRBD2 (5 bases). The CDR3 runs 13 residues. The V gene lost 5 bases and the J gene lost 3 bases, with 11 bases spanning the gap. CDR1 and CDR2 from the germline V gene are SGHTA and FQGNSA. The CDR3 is CASSNGGGYEQYF. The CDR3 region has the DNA TGTGCCAGCAGCAACGGAGGCGGCTACGAGCAGTACTTC.

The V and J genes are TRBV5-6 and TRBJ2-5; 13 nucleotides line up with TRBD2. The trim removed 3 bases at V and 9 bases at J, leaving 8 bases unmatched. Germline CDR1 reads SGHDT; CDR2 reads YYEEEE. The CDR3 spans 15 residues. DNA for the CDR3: TGTGCCAGCAGCTCGGGACTAGCGGGGCCTCTGGCCCAGTACTTC. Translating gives CASSSGLAGPLAQYF.

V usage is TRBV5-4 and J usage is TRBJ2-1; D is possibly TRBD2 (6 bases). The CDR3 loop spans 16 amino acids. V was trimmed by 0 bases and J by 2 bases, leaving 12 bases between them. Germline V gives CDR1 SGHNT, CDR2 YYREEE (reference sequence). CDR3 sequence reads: CASSLGARGPYNEQFF. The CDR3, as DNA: TGTGCCAGCAGCTTGGGGGCGCGGGGTCCCTACAATGAGCAGTTCTTC. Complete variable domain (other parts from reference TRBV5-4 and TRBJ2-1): ETGVTQSPTHLIKTRGQQVTLRCSSQSGHNTVSWYQQALGQGPQFIFQYYREEENGRGNFPPRFSGLQFPNYSSELNVNALELDDSALYLCASSLGARGPYNEQFFGPGTRLTVL.

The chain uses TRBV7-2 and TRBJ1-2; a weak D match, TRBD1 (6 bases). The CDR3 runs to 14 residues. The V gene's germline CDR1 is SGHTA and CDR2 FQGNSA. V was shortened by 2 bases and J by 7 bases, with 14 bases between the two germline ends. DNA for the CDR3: TGTGCCAGCAGCTTAAGAGACAGGATTCGTGGCTACACCTTC. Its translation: CASSLRDRIRGYTF. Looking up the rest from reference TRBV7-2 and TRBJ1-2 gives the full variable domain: GAGVSQSPSNKVTEKGKDVELRCDPISGHTALYWYRQSLGQGLEFLIYFQGNSAPDKSGLPSDRFSAERTGGSVSTLTIQRTQQEDSAVYLCASSLRDRIRGYTFGSGTRLTVV.

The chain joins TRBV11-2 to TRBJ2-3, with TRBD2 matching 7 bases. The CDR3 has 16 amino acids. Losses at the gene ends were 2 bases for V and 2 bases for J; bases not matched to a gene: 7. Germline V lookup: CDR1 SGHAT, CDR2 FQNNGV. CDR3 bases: TGTGCCAGCAGCTTAAATGCGGGGGTTTACACAGATACGCAGTATTTT. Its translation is CASSLNAGVYTDTQYF. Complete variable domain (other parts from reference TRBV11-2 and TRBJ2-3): EAGVAQSPRYKIIEKRQSVAFWCNPISGHATLYWYQQILGQGPKLLIQFQNNGVVDDSQLPKDRFSAERLKGVDSTLKIQPAKLEDSAVYLCASSLNAGVYTDTQYFGPGTRLTVL.

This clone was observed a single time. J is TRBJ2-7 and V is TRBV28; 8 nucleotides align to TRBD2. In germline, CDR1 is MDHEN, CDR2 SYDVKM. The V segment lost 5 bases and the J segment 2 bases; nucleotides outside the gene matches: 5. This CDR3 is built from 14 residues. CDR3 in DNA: TGTGCCAGCAGTCCTTCGGGGGGGGCCTACGAGCAGTACTTC. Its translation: CASSPSGGAYEQYF. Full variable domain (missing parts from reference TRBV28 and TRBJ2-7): DVKVTQSSRYLVKRTGEKVFLECVQDMDHENMFWYRQDPGLGLRLIYFSYDVKMKEKGDIPEGYSVSREKKERFSLILESASTNQTSMYLCASSPSGGAYEQYFGPGTRLTVT.

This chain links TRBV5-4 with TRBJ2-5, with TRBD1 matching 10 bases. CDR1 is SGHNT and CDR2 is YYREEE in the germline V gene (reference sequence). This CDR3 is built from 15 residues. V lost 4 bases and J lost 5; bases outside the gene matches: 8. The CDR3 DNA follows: TGTGCCAGCAGCGGGGCGGGACAGGGGAAGGAGACCCAGTACTTC. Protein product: CASSGAGQGKETQYF.